The 25 T cell receptor beta chains below were found in one sample sequenced in a study of response to subunit inactivated influenza vaccine. MiXCR, applied by TCRdb to the RT-PCR reads, yields one record per CDR3 protein. In the table there are around 190,000 distinct CDR3 sequences, around 9.2% of which are singletons. This specimen consisted of non-naive T cells sorted from PBMCs, obtained on the day of vaccination. The source of these receptors is a man aged 50 or older who received an inactivated influenza vaccine.

This clonotype was counted ten times or more. The J gene is TRBJ2-2, the V gene TRBV11-2; tentatively, D is TRBD2 (5 bases). This CDR3 contains 14 residues. CDR1 and CDR2 (germline): SGHAT, FQNNGV. V lost 1 base and J lost 6, with 9 bases in between. CDR3 region: CASSLVGVAGELFF. Written as DNA, the CDR3 is TGTGCCAGCAGCTTAGTCGGGGTAGCCGGGGAGCTGTTTTTT.

In this sample, this clonotype turned up a few times. The rearrangement uses TRBV7-9 and TRBJ1-1; D remains unclear. Trimming removed 6 bases at V and 1 base at J, with 9 bases between. The CDR3 runs 13 residues. The V gene's germline CDR1 is SEHNR and CDR2 FQNEAQ (reference sequence). CDR3 protein: CASSREPNTEAFF. DNA of the CDR3: TGTGCCAGCAGTCGAGAACCGAACACTGAAGCTTTCTTT.

The gene calls are TRBV3-1 and TRBJ1-6; no firm D call. CDR1 is LGHDT, CDR2 YNNKEL, per germline (reference sequence). The CDR3 contains 15 residues. V lost 5 bases to trimming and J lost 5 bases, with 13 bases between them. CDR3 residues: CASSGGGSDNSPLHF. In nucleotides, the CDR3 is TGTGCCAGCAGCGGTGGAGGATCTGATAATTCACCCCTCCACTTT.

This clonotype was picked up a small number of times. The V call is TRBV20-1, the J call TRBJ2-5; 8 positions agree with TRBD1. The CDR3 loop spans 15 amino acids. V lost 5 bases and J lost 5; bases outside the gene matches: 13. CDR1 and CDR2 from the germline V gene are DFQATT and SNEGSKA (reference sequence). CDR3 coding DNA: TGCAGTGCTCGGGACTTCAGGACAGGGAAGGAGACCCAGTACTTC. It specifies CSARDFRTGKETQYF.

This clonotype was seen a few times. The rearrangement joins TRBV21-1 to TRBJ1-2; the table's D gene call, TRBD1, was not cross checked with the DNA. TRBV21-1 is shown as a pseudogene. CDR3 length equals 17 residues. CDR3 residues: CASSKRGDPGQNYGYTF. The DNA for the CDR3 is TGTGCCAGCAGCAAAAGGGGGGATCCGGGACAGAACTATGGCTACACCTTC.

This clonotype was seen only a few times. The chain recombines TRBV5-1 with TRBJ2-3; D is possibly TRBD2 (6 bases). Germline CDR1 is SGHRS and CDR2 is YFSETQ. Trimming pared 0 bases from V and 4 bases from J, leaving 12 bases between. The length of the CDR3 is 15 residues. CDR3 region: CASSLGAGPSDTQYF. CDR3 nucleotides: TGCGCCAGCAGCTTGGGGGCGGGACCTTCAGATACGCAGTATTTT.

The J gene is TRBJ2-3, the V gene TRBV7-9, with 10 bases matching TRBD2. Trimming cost V 2 bases and J 3 bases; bases outside gene matches: 8. The CDR3 is 17 amino acids. Germline V lookup: CDR1 SEHNR, CDR2 FQNEAQ (reference sequence). As DNA, the CDR3 is TGTGCCAGCAGCTTACCGCGAGCGGGAGGGCCAACAGATACGCAGTATTTT. Translated: CASSLPRAGGPTDTQYF.

This clonotype was detected a few times. V is TRBV6-6 and J is TRBJ1-1; perhaps TRBD1 as D (5 bases). This CDR3 region has 13 residues. Germline V gives CDR1 MNHNY, CDR2 SVGAGI (reference sequence). The germline V and J ends were trimmed by 2 bases and 5 bases, with 9 bases remaining between them. In nucleotides, the CDR3 is TGTGCCAGCAGTTACGGGGGGGGGACTGAAGCTTTCTTT. Translating gives CASSYGGGTEAFF.

This clonotype was counted only a few times. The chain combines TRBV6-1 with TRBJ2-2, with 7 bases identical to TRBD2. V trimming: 6 bases; J trimming: 6 bases; junction bases outside the gene matches: 10. The germline CDR1 and CDR2 sequences are MNHNS and SASEGT. This CDR3 comprises 15 residues. This chain's CDR3 is CASSAYTSAAGELFF. DNA for the CDR3: TGTGCCAGCAGCGCCTATACTAGCGCCGCCGGGGAGCTGTTTTTT.

The chain carries TRBV4-3 and TRBJ1-4; 7 nucleotides align to TRBD1. The CDR3 has 16 residues. The germline CDR1 and CDR2 sequences are LGHNA and YSLEER. With V trimmed by 4 bases and J by 3 bases, 8 bases remained unmatched. In DNA form, the CDR3 reads TGCGCCAGCAGCCGATATTCAGGGGGGTCTAATGAAAAACTGTTTTTT. As protein: CASSRYSGGSNEKLFF.

This clonotype occurred a few times. J is TRBJ2-5 and V is TRBV5-1; TRBD1 matches 7 bases. This CDR3 comprises 17 residues. Germline CDR1 SGHRS, CDR2 YFSETQ. J gave up 4 bases and V 6 bases, and 18 bases lay outside the gene matches. The CDR3 sequence: CASTPTPTGPFGETQYF. The CDR3 bases are TGCGCCAGCACCCCGACCCCGACAGGGCCCTTTGGAGAGACCCAGTACTTC. Variable domain in full (rest from reference TRBV5-1 and TRBJ2-5): KAGVTQTPRYLIKTRGQQVTLSCSPISGHRSVSWYQQTPGQGLQFLFEYFSETQRNKGNFPGRFSGRQFSNSRSEMNVSTLELGDSALYLCASTPTPTGPFGETQYFGPGTRLLVL.

The V and J genes are TRBV30 and TRBJ1-1; TRBD1 might be the D (6 bases). Germline assignment: CDR1 GTSNPN and CDR2 SVGIG (reference sequence). Trimming pared 3 bases from V and 3 bases from J, leaving 8 bases between. The CDR3 totals 12 residues. The CDR3 sequence: CAWSRGYTEAFF. The CDR3 DNA reads TGTGCCTGGAGCAGGGGTTACACTGAAGCTTTCTTT. Complete variable domain (other parts from reference TRBV30 and TRBJ1-1): SQTIHQWPATLVQPVGSPLSLECTVEGTSNPNLYWYRQAAGRGLQLLFYSVGIGQISSEVPQNLSASRPQDRQFILSSKKLLLSDSGFYLCAWSRGYTEAFFGQGTRLTVV.

This clonotype was counted many times. This chain joins TRBV29-1 and TRBJ2-3; D uncertain. This CDR3 has 11 residues. Trimming pared 3 bases from V and 6 bases from J, leaving 7 bases between. Germline V gene sequence: CDR1 SQVTM, CDR2 ANQGSEA. The CDR3 bases are TGCAGCGTTGAGTCCACGGATACGCAGTATTTT. As protein: CSVESTDTQYF.

This clonotype was counted a few times. The rearrangement joins TRBV2 to TRBJ2-1; TRBD2 matches 11 bases. Per the germline V gene, CDR1 is SNHLY and CDR2 is FYNNEI. The trim removed 4 bases at V and 8 bases at J, leaving 4 bases unmatched. This CDR3 has 14 amino acids. The chain's CDR3 is CASSVGLAGYEQFF. CDR3 DNA: TGTGCCAGCAGTGTAGGACTAGCGGGCTATGAGCAGTTCTTC.

Ten or more counts support this clonotype. The rearrangement links TRBV15 to TRBJ2-2; 7 bases agree with TRBD1. V lost 3 bases and J lost 1; bases outside the gene matches: 5. The CDR3 sequence is 16 residues long. Germline V gene data show CDR1 as LNHNV and CDR2 as YYDKDF (reference sequence). The CDR3 DNA follows: TGTGCCACCAGCAGTGACAGGGTCGGGAACACCGGGGAGCTGTTTTTT. Protein product: CATSSDRVGNTGELFF.

This clonotype showed up many times. The chain couples TRBV7-2 to TRBJ2-3, with TRBD1 identical over 8 bases. Losses at the gene ends were 5 bases for V and 5 bases for J; bases not matched to a gene: 12. This CDR3 is 16 amino acids long. Germline lookup yields CDR1 SGHTA and CDR2 FQGNSA. CDR3 amino acids: CASSPHPGQEGDTQYF. CDR3 DNA sequence: TGTGCCAGCAGCCCTCACCCGGGACAGGAGGGAGATACGCAGTATTTT.

This clonotype appeared many times. The gene calls are TRBV15 and TRBJ1-5; no clear D. Trimming removed 0 bases from V and 6 bases from J, with 12 bases in between. The CDR3 is made up of 15 amino acids. In germline, CDR1 is LNHNV, CDR2 YYDKDF (reference sequence). The CDR3 DNA is TGTGCCACCAGCAGAGATTTTGACGGCAGTCAGCCCCAGCATTTT. It translates to CATSRDFDGSQPQHF.

CDR3 sequence: CASSLISTVGSYNEQFF. CDR3 nucleotides: TGTGCCAGCAGCTTAATTAGTACAGTGGGGTCCTACAATGAGCAGTTCTTC. The chain uses TRBV7-2 and TRBJ2-1; D is unresolved. This CDR3 comprises 17 residues. Germline V gives CDR1 SGHTA, CDR2 FQGNSA. Trimming removed 2 bases from V and 1 base from J, with 15 bases in between.

This clonotype was counted between two and nine times. The rearrangement joins TRBV20-1 to TRBJ2-1, with TRBD1 as a possible D gene (6 bases). The ends were cut back, 2 bases at V and 7 bases at J, with 9 bases in the middle. Germline assignment: CDR1 DFQATT and CDR2 SNEGSKA (reference sequence). This CDR3 region has 12 residues. The CDR3 coding sequence is TGCAGTGCTAGACAGGGGAGAAATGAGCAGTTCTTC. This encodes CSARQGRNEQFF.

This clonotype has ten or more counts. The rearrangement joins TRBV6-2 or TRBV6-3 to TRBJ2-1, with D perhaps given as TRBD1 or TRBD2 (5 bases each). V was clipped by 1 base and J by 1 base, with 8 bases between them. Germline V gene sequence: CDR1 MNHEY, CDR2 SVGEGT. The length of the CDR3 is 15 residues. Here the CDR3 DNA reads TGTGCCAGCAGTTACTGGGGCGGGTCCTACAATGAGCAGTTCTTC. This translates into CASSYWGGSYNEQFF.

The chain joins TRBV3-1 to TRBJ2-1; 14 nucleotides match TRBD2. The CDR3 consists of 15 residues. The V and J ends lost 1 base and 7 bases, in that order; junction bases with no gene match: 0. Germline CDR1 LGHDT, CDR2 YNNKEL (reference sequence). The CDR3 DNA follows: TGTGCCAGCAGCCAAGGGACTAGCGGGGGGAATGAGCAGTTCTTC. Residues: CASSQGTSGGNEQFF.

The table lists this clonotype with many counts. V usage is TRBV5-1 and J usage is TRBJ2-1, with 7 bases aligning to TRBD1. Germline CDR1 reads SGHRS; CDR2 reads YFSETQ. The CDR3 has 14 amino acids. V lost 3 bases, J lost 6 bases, and 6 bases stayed unmatched. The CDR3 sequence is CASSWIGTVNEQFF. The CDR3 DNA reads TGCGCCAGCAGCTGGATCGGGACAGTCAATGAGCAGTTCTTC.

This clonotype was counted many times. This chain links TRBV27 with TRBJ1-1; 8 bases align to TRBD1. V lost 4 bases to trimming and J lost 4 bases; unmatched junction nucleotides: 14. Per germline, CDR1 MNHEY and CDR2 SMNVEV (reference sequence). This CDR3 spans 17 amino acids. For the CDR3, the DNA is TGTGCCAGCAGTTCCTCCAGGGGGCGCAAGCTTGCCACTGAAGCTTTCTTT. As protein: CASSSSRGRKLATEAFF.

The rearrangement links TRBV20-1 to TRBJ2-7, with D hard to call. The CDR3 has 12 residues. Germline V lookup: CDR1 DFQATT, CDR2 SNEGSKA (reference sequence). Trimming left V 6 bases short and J 3 bases short, with 12 bases between. DNA of the CDR3: TGCAGTGCGAACGAGGCCGGCTACGAGCAGTACTTC. Its translation: CSANEAGYEQYF.

This clonotype has a handful of counts. The chain employs TRBV29-1 and TRBJ1-2; D uncertain. The CDR3 sequence is 13 residues long. V dropped 3 bases and J dropped 4 bases, with 12 bases sitting between them. The germline V gene has CDR1 SQVTM and CDR2 ANQGSEA. Written as DNA, the CDR3 is TGCAGCGTTGAGAAAGGACGGAGCTATGGCTACACCTTC. Residues: CSVEKGRSYGYTF.